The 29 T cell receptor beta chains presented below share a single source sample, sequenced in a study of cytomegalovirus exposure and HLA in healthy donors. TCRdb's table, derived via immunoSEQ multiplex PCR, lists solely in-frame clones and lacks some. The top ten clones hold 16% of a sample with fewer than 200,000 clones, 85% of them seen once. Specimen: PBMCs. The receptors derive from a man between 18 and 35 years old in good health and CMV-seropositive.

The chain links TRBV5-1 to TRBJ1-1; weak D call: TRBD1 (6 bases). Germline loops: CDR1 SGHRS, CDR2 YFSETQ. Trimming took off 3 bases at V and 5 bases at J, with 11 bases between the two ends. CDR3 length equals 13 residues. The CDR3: CASSYPQGTEAFF. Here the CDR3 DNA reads TGCGCCAGCAGCTATCCCCAGGGGACTGAAGCTTTCTTT.

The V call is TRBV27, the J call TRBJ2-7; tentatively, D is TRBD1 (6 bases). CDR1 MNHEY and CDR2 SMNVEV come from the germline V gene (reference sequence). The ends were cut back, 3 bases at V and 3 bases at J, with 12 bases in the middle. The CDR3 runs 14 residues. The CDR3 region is CASSLGRGHYEQYF. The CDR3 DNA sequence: TGTGCCAGCAGTTTGGGCAGGGGACACTACGAGCAGTACTTC.

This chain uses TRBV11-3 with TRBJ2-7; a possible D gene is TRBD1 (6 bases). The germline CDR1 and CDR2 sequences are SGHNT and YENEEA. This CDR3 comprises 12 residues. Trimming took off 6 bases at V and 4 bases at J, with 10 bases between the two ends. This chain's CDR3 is CASSNTGYEQYF. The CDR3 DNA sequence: TGTGCCAGCAGTAATACAGGGTACGAGCAGTACTTC.

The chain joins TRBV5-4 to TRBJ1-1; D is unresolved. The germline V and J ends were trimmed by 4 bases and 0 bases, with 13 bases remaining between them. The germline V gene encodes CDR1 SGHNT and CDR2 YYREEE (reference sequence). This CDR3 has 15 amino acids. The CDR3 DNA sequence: TGTGCCAGCAGCCCCCCGGGATTCATGAACACTGAAGCTTTCTTT. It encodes CASSPPGFMNTEAFF.

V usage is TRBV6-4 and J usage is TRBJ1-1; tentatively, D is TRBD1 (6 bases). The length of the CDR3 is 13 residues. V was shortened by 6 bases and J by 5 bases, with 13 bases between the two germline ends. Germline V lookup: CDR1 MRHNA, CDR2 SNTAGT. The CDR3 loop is CASSYREGTEAFF. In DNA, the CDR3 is TGTGCCAGCAGCTACAGGGAGGGAACTGAAGCTTTCTTT.

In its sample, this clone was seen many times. CDR3 DNA: TGTGCCAGCAGCTTAAGGCAACAGGGGCCGGGTGAAGCTTTCTTT. Protein product: CASSLRQQGPGEAFF. The chain has TRBV7-6 and TRBJ1-1, with 7 nucleotides matching TRBD1. This CDR3 contains 15 residues. The germline gives CDR1 SGHVS, CDR2 FNYEAQ. J was trimmed by 7 bases and V by 2 bases; bases with no gene match: 10.

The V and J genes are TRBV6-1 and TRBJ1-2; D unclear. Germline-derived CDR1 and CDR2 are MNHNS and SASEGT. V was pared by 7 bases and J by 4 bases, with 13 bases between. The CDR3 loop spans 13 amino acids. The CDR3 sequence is CASIVAPGYGYTF. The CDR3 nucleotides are TGTGCCAGCATCGTCGCCCCGGGCTATGGCTACACCTTC.

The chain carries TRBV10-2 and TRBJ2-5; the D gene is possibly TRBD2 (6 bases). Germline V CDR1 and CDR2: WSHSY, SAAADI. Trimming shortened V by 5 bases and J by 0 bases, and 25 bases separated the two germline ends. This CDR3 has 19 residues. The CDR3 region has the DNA TGCGCCAGCAGTTATACCCTCACCGGGACTCCGATGTACCAAGAGACCCAGTACTTC. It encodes CASSYTLTGTPMYQETQYF.

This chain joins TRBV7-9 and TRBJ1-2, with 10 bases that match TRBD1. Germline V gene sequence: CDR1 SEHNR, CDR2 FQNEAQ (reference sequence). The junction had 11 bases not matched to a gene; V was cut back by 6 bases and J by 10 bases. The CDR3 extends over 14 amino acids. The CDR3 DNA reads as TGTGCCAGCAGTCGGGACAGGGGTGAATTGAACTACACCTTC. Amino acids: CASSRDRGELNYTF.

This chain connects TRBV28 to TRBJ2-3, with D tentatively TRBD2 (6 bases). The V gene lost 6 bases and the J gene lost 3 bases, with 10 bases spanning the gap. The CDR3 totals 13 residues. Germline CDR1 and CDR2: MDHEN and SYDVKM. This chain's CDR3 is CASRGRETDTQYF. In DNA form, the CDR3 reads TGTGCCAGCAGGGGGCGGGAAACAGATACGCAGTATTTT.

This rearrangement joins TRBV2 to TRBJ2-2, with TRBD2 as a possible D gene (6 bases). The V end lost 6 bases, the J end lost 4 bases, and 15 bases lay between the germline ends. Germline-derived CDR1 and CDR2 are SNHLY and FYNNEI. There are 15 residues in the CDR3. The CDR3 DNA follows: TGTGCCAGCAGCCAGGGAGGCAGCCTCACCGGGGAGCTGTTTTTT. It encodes CASSQGGSLTGELFF.

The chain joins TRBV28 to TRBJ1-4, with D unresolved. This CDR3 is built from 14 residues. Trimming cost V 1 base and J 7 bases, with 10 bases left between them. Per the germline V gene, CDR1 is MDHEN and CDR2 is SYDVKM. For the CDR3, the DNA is TGTGCCAGCAGTTTATTTGTGGTGGCTGAAAAACTGTTTTTT. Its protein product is CASSLFVVAEKLFF.

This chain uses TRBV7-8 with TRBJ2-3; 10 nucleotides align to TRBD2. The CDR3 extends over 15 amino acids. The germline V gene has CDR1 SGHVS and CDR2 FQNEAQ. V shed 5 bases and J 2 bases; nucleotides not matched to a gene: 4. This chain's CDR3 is CASSPSGGLTDTQYF. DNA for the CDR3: TGTGCCAGCAGCCCTAGCGGGGGACTCACAGATACGCAGTATTTT.

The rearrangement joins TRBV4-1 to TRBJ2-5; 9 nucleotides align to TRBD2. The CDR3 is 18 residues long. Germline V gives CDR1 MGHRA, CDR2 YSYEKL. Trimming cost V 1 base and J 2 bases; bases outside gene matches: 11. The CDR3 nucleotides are TGCGCCAGCAGCCAAGGGCCAGCGGGGGGTTTCTTTCAAGAGACCCAGTACTTC. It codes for CASSQGPAGGFFQETQYF.

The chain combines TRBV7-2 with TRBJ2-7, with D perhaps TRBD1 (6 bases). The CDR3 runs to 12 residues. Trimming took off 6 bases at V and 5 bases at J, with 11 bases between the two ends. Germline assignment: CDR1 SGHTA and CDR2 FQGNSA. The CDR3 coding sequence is TGTGCCAGCAGTACGACAGGCCACGAGCAGTACTTC. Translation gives CASSTTGHEQYF.

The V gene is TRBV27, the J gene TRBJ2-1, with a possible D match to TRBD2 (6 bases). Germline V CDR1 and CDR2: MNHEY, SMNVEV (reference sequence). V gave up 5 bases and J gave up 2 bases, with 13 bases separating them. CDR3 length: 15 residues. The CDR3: CASSAGTGPYNEQFF. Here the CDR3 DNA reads TGTGCCAGCAGTGCCGGGACTGGTCCCTACAATGAGCAGTTCTTC.

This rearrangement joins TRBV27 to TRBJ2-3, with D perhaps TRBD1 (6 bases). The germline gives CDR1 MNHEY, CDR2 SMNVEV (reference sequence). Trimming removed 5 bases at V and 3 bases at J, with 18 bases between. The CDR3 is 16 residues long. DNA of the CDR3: TGTGCCAGCAGTCCGTACGACAGGCGAGGGACAGATACGCAGTATTTT. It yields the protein CASSPYDRRGTDTQYF.

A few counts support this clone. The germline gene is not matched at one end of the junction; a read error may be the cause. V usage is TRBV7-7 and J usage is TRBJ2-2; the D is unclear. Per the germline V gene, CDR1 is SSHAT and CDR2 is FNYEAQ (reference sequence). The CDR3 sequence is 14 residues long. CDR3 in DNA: TGTGCTAGCAGCTTGACACAGAACACCGGGGAGCTGTTTTTT. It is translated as CASSLTQNTGELFF.

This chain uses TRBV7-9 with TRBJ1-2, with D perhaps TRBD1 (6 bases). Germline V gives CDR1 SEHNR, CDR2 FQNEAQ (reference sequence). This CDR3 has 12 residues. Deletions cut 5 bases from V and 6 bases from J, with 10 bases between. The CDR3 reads CASSTQGNGYTF. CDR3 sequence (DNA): TGTGCCAGCAGCACACAGGGCAATGGCTACACCTTC. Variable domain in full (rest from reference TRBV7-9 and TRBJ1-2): DTGVSQNPRHKITKRGQNVTFRCDPISEHNRLYWYRQTLGQGPEFLTYFQNEAQLEKSRLLSDRFSAERPKGSFSTLEIQRTEQGDSAMYLCASSTQGNGYTFGSGTRLTVV.

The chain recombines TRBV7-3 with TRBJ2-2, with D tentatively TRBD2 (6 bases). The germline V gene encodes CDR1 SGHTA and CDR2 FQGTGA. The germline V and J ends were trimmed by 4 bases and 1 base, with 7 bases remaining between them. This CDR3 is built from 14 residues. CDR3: CASSSGGNTGELFF. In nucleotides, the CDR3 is TGTGCCAGCAGCTCCGGGGGGAACACCGGGGAGCTGTTTTTT.

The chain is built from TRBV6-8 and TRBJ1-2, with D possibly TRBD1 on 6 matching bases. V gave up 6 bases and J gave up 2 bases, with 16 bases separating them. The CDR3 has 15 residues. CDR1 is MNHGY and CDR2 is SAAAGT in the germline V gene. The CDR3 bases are TGTGCCAGCAGACCCGGGGGGGGCGCAAACTATGGCTACACCTTC. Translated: CASRPGGGANYGYTF.

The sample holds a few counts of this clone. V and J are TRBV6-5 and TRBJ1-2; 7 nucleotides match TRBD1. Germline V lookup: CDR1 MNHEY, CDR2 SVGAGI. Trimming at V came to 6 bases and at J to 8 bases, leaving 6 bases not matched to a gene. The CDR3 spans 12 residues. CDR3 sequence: CASRYQGGGYTF. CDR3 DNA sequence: TGTGCCAGCAGATATCAGGGGGGCGGCTACACCTTC.

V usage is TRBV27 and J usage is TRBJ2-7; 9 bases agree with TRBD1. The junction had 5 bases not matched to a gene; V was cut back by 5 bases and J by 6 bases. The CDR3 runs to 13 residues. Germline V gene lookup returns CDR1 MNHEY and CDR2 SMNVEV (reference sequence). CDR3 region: CASSPGTGSEQYF. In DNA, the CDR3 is TGTGCCAGCAGTCCTGGGACAGGGAGCGAGCAGTACTTC.

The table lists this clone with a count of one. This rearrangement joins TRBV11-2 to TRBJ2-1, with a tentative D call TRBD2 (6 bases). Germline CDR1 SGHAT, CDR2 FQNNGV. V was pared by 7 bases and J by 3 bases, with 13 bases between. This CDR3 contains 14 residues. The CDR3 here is CASTRDSIYNEQFF. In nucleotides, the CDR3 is TGTGCCAGCACCCGGGACTCTATCTACAATGAGCAGTTCTTC.

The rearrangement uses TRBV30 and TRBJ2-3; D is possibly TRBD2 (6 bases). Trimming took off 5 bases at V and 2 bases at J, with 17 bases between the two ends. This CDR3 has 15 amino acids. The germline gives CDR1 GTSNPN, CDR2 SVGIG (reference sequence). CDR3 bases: TGTGCCTGGGGGGGACTCCAAAGGGCCACAGATACGCAGTATTTT. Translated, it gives CAWGGLQRATDTQYF.

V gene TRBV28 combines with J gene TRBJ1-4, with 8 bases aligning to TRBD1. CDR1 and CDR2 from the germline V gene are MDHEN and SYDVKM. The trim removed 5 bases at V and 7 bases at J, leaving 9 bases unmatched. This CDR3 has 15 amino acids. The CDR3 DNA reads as TGTGCCAGCAGTCCGCGGACAGGGAGGGGTGAAAAACTGTTTTTT. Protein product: CASSPRTGRGEKLFF. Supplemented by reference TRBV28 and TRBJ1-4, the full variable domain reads DVKVTQSSRYLVKRTGEKVFLECVQDMDHENMFWYRQDPGLGLRLIYFSYDVKMKEKGDIPEGYSVSREKKERFSLILESASTNQTSMYLCASSPRTGRGEKLFFGSGTQLSVL.

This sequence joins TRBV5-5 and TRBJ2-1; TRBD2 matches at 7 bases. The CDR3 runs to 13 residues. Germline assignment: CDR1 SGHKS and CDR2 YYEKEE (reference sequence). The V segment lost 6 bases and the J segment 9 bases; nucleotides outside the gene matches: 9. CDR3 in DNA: TGTGCCAGCACCCGACGGTCGGGAGGTGAGCAGTTCTTC. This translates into CASTRRSGGEQFF.

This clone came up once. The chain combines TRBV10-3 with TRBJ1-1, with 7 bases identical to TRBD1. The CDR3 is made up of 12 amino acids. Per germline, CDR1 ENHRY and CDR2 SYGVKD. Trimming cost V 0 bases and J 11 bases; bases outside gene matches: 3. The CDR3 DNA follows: TGTGCCATCAGTGAGTCCCCCAGGGGGGCTTTCTTT. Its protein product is CAISESPRGAFF.

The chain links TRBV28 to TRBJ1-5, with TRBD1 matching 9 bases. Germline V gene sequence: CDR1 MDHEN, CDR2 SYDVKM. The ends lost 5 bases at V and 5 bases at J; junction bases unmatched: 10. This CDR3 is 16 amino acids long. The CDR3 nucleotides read TGTGCCAGCAGTCTCGACCGGGACAGGGCGGATCAGCCCCAGCATTTT. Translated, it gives CASSLDRDRADQPQHF.